The rows below give T cell receptor beta chains drawn from one sample of a study of T cells in Graves' hyperthyroidism and ophthalmopathy. Via MiXCR, TCRdb re-called the multiplex PCR reads, giving one row per CDR3 protein. The sample holds 370,000 or so distinct CDR3 sequences; 20% to 30% are singletons and the top ten take roughly 80%. Sequencing was done on a sample of blood. Receptor source: a man aged 50 or older with Graves' hyperthyroidism. CDR3s include the opening cysteine and the closing phenylalanine or tryptophan. The order of the fields is D gene, J gene, clone size, V gene, CDR3 protein, CDR3 DNA. A D gene is named only where the DNA matches it firmly. The listing skips clone size in some rows; elsewhere it reads once, few, many or a size class.

-	TRBJ2-6	-	TRBV28	CASRALLVAGANVLTF	TGTGCCAGCAGGGCACTTTTAGTAGCTGGGGCCAACGTCCTGACTTTC
-	TRBJ1-5	few	TRBV6-1	CAAGRASNQPQHF	TGTGCTGCTGGGCGCGCGAGCAATCAGCCCCAGCATTTT
-	TRBJ2-5	-	TRBV7-2	CASSLVGVGTLTAAETQYF	TGTGCCAGCAGCTTAGTTGGTGTTGGGACTCTGACAGCAGCGGAGACCCAGTACTTC
TRBD1	TRBJ1-5	few	TRBV11-2	CASSLNRGGNQPQHF	TGTGCCAGCAGCTTAAACAGGGGCGGCAATCAGCCCCAGCATTTT
-	TRBJ1-1	many	TRBV18	CASSPPMGSQGTEAFF	TGTGCCAGCTCACCACCTATGGGCAGCCAGGGCACTGAAGCTTTCTTT
-	TRBJ1-2	few	TRBV6-1	CASNREPYYGYTF	TGTGCCAGCAATCGGGAGCCCTACTATGGCTACACCTTC
-	TRBJ2-3	-	TRBV19	CTSSTSTDTQYF	TGTACCAGTAGTACAAGCACAGATACGCAGTATTTT
-	TRBJ1-1	few	TRBV29-1	CSVARGFGYTEAFF	TGCAGCGTCGCGAGGGGGTTCGGGTACACTGAAGCTTTCTTT
-	TRBJ2-3	many	TRBV7-9	CASSKTDTQYF	TGTGCCAGCAGCAAAACAGATACGCAGTATTTT
-	TRBJ1-1	many	TRBV29-1	CSAPGVVDTEAFF	TGCAGCGCTCCGGGAGTGGTCGACACTGAAGCTTTCTTT
-	TRBJ1-5	few	TRBV29-1	CSVDTGGDNQPQHF	TGCAGCGTTGATACGGGGGGTGACAATCAGCCCCAGCATTTT
-	TRBJ1-1	-	TRBV29-1	CSVVGGPSEAFF	TGCAGCGTTGTTGGGGGGCCCTCTGAAGCTTTCTTT
-	TRBJ1-1	few	TRBV3-1	CASSPPRVGAFF	TGTGCCAGCAGCCCCCCCCGGGTTGGAGCTTTCTTT
TRBD2	TRBJ2-3	few	TRBV11-2	CASSAPGTSGIDTQYF	TGTGCCAGCAGCGCACCTGGGACTAGCGGGATAGATACGCAGTATTTT
-	TRBJ1-2	few	TRBV2	CASRPTRNNIGYTF	TGTGCCAGCCGACCGACTCGGAATAATATCGGCTACACCTTC
-	TRBJ2-7	few	TRBV5-4	CASSLEPTPYEQYF	TGTGCCAGCAGCTTGGAGCCTACGCCCTACGAGCAGTACTTC
-	TRBJ2-5	-	TRBV4-2	CASSQDQGGETQYF	TGTGCCAGCAGCCAAGATCAGGGGGGAGAGACCCAGTACTTC
TRBD2	TRBJ2-7	many	TRBV2	CATKGTSGIYEQYF	TGTGCCACCAAAGGAACTAGCGGGATATACGAGCAGTACTTC
TRBD1	TRBJ1-1	many	TRBV7-3	CASSPQGGTTEAFF	TGTGCCAGCAGCCCACAGGGGGGAACAACTGAAGCTTTCTTT
TRBD2	TRBJ2-2	-	TRBV7-3	CASSLETSGNTGELFF	TGTGCCAGCAGCCTTGAGACTAGCGGGAACACCGGGGAGCTGTTTTTT
-	TRBJ2-7	-	TRBV7-9	CASTSLTSEQYF	TGTGCCAGCACGTCGCTAACCTCCGAGCAGTACTTC
-	TRBJ2-2	few	TRBV19	CASSLSARVQATGELFF	TGTGCCAGTAGTCTTTCGGCCAGGGTCCAGGCCACCGGGGAGCTGTTTTTT
TRBD1	TRBJ1-2	-	TRBV19	CASSATGNYGYTF	TGTGCCAGTAGTGCGACAGGGAACTATGGCTACACCTTC
-	TRBJ2-3	-	TRBV10-1	CASSESTWSTDTQYF	TGCGCCAGCAGTGAGTCAACCTGGAGCACAGATACGCAGTATTTT
-	TRBJ2-7	-	TRBV6-1	CATRPQGLYGQYF	TGTGCCACCAGACCCCAGGGGCTGTACGGGCAGTACTTC
-	TRBJ2-5	-	TRBV7-6	CASSLGPQRGETQYF	TGTGCCAGCAGCTTGGGGCCACAGCGAGGAGAGACCCAGTACTTC
-	TRBJ2-7	-	TRBV30	CAWSGNRAYEQYF	TGTGCCTGGAGTGGAAACAGGGCCTACGAGCAGTACTTC
-	TRBJ1-2	-	TRBV5-1	CASSLDLRHYGYTF	TGCGCCAGCAGCTTGGACCTCAGACACTATGGCTACACCTTC
TRBD1	TRBJ2-1	-	TRBV5-1	CASSFGQGPNEQFF	TGCGCCAGCAGCTTCGGACAGGGCCCTAATGAGCAGTTCTTC
-	TRBJ1-1	few	TRBV5-1	CASNPDQNTEAFF	TGCGCCAGCAATCCCGATCAGAACACTGAAGCTTTCTTT
TRBD2	TRBJ2-7	-	TRBV5-6	CASSLALAGYEQYF	TGTGCCAGCAGCTTGGCACTAGCGGGCTACGAGCAGTACTTC
TRBD1	TRBJ1-5	few	TRBV12-3/TRBV12-4	CASSTGGSNQPQHF	TGTGCCAGCAGTACAGGGGGGAGCAATCAGCCCCAGCATTTT
TRBD1	TRBJ2-7	-	TRBV7-8	CASRPRPGTATYEQYF	TGTGCCAGCAGACCCCGGCCCGGGACAGCCACCTACGAGCAGTACTTC
-	TRBJ2-1	-	TRBV20-1	CSVEAVTSSYNEQFF	TGCAGTGTGGAAGCGGTCACAAGCTCCTACAATGAGCAGTTCTTC
-	TRBJ1-1	many	TRBV28	CASLGNTEAFF	TGTGCCAGCCTTGGGAACACTGAAGCTTTCTTT
-	TRBJ2-7	few	TRBV28	CASARPTSYEQYF	TGTGCCAGCGCCCGACCAACGTCCTACGAGCAGTACTTC
-	TRBJ1-1	few	TRBV28	CASRVGGMNTEAFF	TGTGCCAGCAGAGTGGGGGGGATGAACACTGAAGCTTTCTTT
TRBD2	TRBJ2-1	many	TRBV12-3/TRBV12-4	CASSLTSGSNEQFF	TGTGCCAGCAGTTTAACTAGCGGGAGCAATGAGCAGTTCTTC
-	TRBJ1-1	-	TRBV6-4	CASSYSRAVNTEALF	TGTGCCAGCAGTTACTCGAGGGCGGTGAACACTGAAGCTTTGTTT
-	TRBJ1-1	few	TRBV5-1	CASSLARQENTEAFF	TGCGCCAGCAGCTTGGCGCGGCAGGAGAACACTGAAGCTTTCTTT
TRBD1	TRBJ1-2	few	TRBV7-2	CASSLPPYRGGFLGYTF	TGTGCCAGCAGCTTGCCACCCTACAGGGGCGGATTTTTGGGCTACACCTTC
TRBD2	TRBJ2-7	-	TRBV7-2	CASSPMGEGGQYF	TGTGCCAGCTCCCCAATGGGGGAGGGCGGGCAGTACTTC
-	TRBJ2-7	many	TRBV6-1	CASRPRGSWNEQYF	TGTGCCAGCAGACCCCGAGGCAGTTGGAACGAGCAGTACTTC
-	TRBJ1-2	-	TRBV28	CASRHSSRTKDYGYTF	TGTGCCAGCAGACATTCTTCGAGGACCAAGGACTATGGCTACACCTTC
-	TRBJ1-1	many	TRBV3-1	CASSQAGTEAFF	TGTGCCAGCAGCCAGGCCGGCACTGAAGCTTTCTTT
TRBD2	TRBJ2-7	many	TRBV7-8	CASTSRAGGHSYEQYF	TGTGCCAGCACCTCCCGAGCGGGAGGACACTCCTACGAGCAGTACTTC